This T cell receptor (beta chain) was captured in a study of blood T cell repertoires in COVID-19. Overall study context: Sites across the United States, Italy and Spain contributed samples from acute and convalescent COVID-19.

One Seattle source followed patients from active infection through their disease course. Profiling relied on immunoSEQ multiplex PCR, and the TCRdb table lists in-frame clones only, not all of them. The sample holds roughly 350,000 clones; about 87% are singletons and the top ten take roughly a tenth. With 7 bases removed from V and 8 bases from J, the gap between germline ends came to 15 bases. This CDR3 spans 13 amino acids. Germline V CDR1 and CDR2: SNHLY, FYNNEI. The clonotype was recovered from a woman in her twenties or thirties with COVID-19, enrolled during active disease. Sequencing was performed on peripheral blood. This chain links TRBV2 with TRBJ2-1; D is unclear. CDR3 amino acids: CASNLILGYEQFF. CDR3 in DNA: TGTGCCAGCAATCTTATTCTAGGCTATGAGCAGTTCTTC.